This section outlines one TCR beta chain sequence together with its context. Its antigen remains unidentified. The data derive from a study of shared clonotypes between healthy human individuals. Study context: Each donor's CD4 naive and CD4 memory cells filled three plates apiece, CD8 naive two, and CD8 memory one. Whole-study findings and limits: In general, naive subsets displayed greater estimated richness than memory subsets did.

Deep was the level used in running the assay. Some clones are missing from TCRdb's copy, which holds only in-frame ones; the method was immunoSEQ multiplex PCR. The data hold over a million clones, with under 80% observed a single time. V lost 2 bases and J 0 bases, leaving 12 bases between the germline ends. Germline CDR1 SGHRS, CDR2 YFSETQ. The CDR3 spans 16 residues. The source is a young man in good health. The sample comprised memory CD4+ T cells sorted from blood. The subset was: CD45RA-negative fraction. The rearrangement joins TRBV5-1 to TRBJ2-1; D may be TRBD2 (5 bases). The CDR3 spells CASSFSDRDSYNEQFF. The CDR3 DNA sequence: TGCGCCAGCAGCTTTTCGGACCGGGACTCCTACAATGAGCAGTTCTTC.